Reported below is one T cell receptor beta chain. Authors' analysis steps: Amplified reference gene primers provided the basis for estimating nucleated cell counts. Clones were read by immunoSEQ multiplex PCR, and TCRdb kept only the in-frame ones, dropping some. The V and J calls and the clone size are those of that table, but D and trimming were determined from the DNA. Of about 140,000 clones detected, approximately 85% appear once; the ten largest clones hold roughly 2.9%. These data are taken from a study of blood T cell repertoires in COVID-19. Study context: PBMCs, B-cell-depleted T cells, or T cells provided the cDNA or gDNA that made up the material.

The J segment lost 2 bases and the V segment lost 5 bases, leaving 2 bases of the junction unmatched. CDR3 length: 13 amino acids. Germline V gene lookup returns CDR1 MNHEY and CDR2 SVGAGI. The sequencing input was peripheral blood. This chain uses TRBV6-5 with TRBJ2-7; TRBD2 matches 8 bases. The sequence came from a man in his fifties with acute or convalescent COVID-19. CDR3 DNA: TGTGCCAGCAGTCCGCGGGGGGCCTACGAGCAGTACTTC. Its protein product is CASSPRGAYEQYF.